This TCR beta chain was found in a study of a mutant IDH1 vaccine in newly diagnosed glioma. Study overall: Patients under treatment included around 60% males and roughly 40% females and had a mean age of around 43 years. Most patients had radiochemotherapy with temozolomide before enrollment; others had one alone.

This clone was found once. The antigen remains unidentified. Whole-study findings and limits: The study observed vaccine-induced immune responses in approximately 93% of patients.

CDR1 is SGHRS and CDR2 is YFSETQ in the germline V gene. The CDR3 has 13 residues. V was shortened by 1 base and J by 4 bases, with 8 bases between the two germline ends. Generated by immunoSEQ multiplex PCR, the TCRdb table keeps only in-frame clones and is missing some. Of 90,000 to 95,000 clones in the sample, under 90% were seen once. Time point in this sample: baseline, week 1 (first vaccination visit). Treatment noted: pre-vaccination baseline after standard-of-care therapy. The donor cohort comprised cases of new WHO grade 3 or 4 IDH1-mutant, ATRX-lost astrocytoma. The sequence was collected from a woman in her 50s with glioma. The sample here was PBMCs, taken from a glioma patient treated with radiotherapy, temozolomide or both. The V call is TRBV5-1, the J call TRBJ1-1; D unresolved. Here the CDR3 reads CASSLLELTEAFF. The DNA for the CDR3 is TGCGCCAGCAGCTTGTTAGAGCTCACTGAAGCTTTCTTT.